These 12 T cell receptor beta chains originate from one sample sequenced in a study of T-cell reconstitution after alpha-beta-depleted transplantation in children. Unique molecular identifiers tagged the TCRbeta library. One entry per CDR3 protein, called by TCRdb with MiXCR from the PCR reads. The sample has 490,000 or so distinct CDR3 sequences, 12% seen once. Sequenced material: PBMCs from the stem cell graft donor, taken from the stem cell graft. The receptors derive from a human donor who donated a stem cell graft to a child with combined immunodeficiency.

This clonotype occurred a few times. This rearrangement joins TRBV20-1 to TRBJ2-7; 8 nucleotides agree with TRBD2. The CDR3 consists of 10 residues. Germline CDR1 reads DFQATT; CDR2 reads SNEGSKA (reference sequence). V lost 3 bases to trimming and J lost 11 bases; unmatched junction nucleotides: 3. This CDR3 reads CSASIGREYF. The CDR3, as DNA: TGCAGTGCTAGCATCGGGAGGGAGTACTTC.

This clonotype was seen a few times. The chain has TRBV27 and TRBJ2-1; TRBD2 aligns across 15 bases. This CDR3 region has 15 residues. Germline CDR1 MNHEY, CDR2 SMNVEV (reference sequence). V lost 4 bases and J lost 10; bases outside the gene matches: 5. CDR3 in amino acids: CASSSGTSGGKEQFF. In DNA, the CDR3 is TGTGCCAGCAGTTCCGGGACTAGCGGGGGGAAGGAGCAGTTCTTC.

In its sample, this clonotype was seen a few times. The chain uses TRBV6-5 and TRBJ2-1; D unresolved. Germline values: CDR1 MNHEY, CDR2 SVGAGI. Between the trimmed V and J ends, which lost 0 bases and 0 bases, there was a span of 12 bases. The CDR3 is 17 amino acids. CDR3 DNA: TGTGCCAGCAGTTACTCGAGGCTAGGTGTCTCCTACAATGAGCAGTTCTTC. Amino acid sequence: CASSYSRLGVSYNEQFF.

This clonotype came up a few times. V usage is TRBV9 and J usage is TRBJ2-7; 7 bases align to TRBD2. V lost 0 bases and J lost 4; bases outside the gene matches: 16. CDR3 length: 18 residues. Germline V gene sequence: CDR1 SGDLS, CDR2 YYNGEE. CDR3 nucleotides: TGTGCCAGCAGCGTAGGCGGGTGGGAAGGACTAGTCGGATACGAGCAGTACTTC. Translated: CASSVGGWEGLVGYEQYF.

This clonotype was seen a handful of times. The rearrangement links TRBV6-1 to TRBJ1-2; 8 nucleotides agree with TRBD1. V was clipped by 7 bases and J by 4 bases; unmatched bases: 5. This CDR3 has 13 amino acids. Germline-derived CDR1 and CDR2 are MNHNS and SASEGT. The CDR3 nucleotides read TGTGCCAGCATGGACAGGGTCTTCTATGGCTACACCTTC. Translating it yields CASMDRVFYGYTF.

The rearrangement joins TRBV29-1 to TRBJ1-1; D is unresolved. Germline-derived CDR1 and CDR2 are SQVTM and ANQGSEA. The CDR3 spans 11 residues. V was clipped by 0 bases and J by 1 base, with 0 bases between them. The CDR3 region has the DNA TGCAGCGTTGAAGAGAACACTGAAGCTTTCTTT. It encodes CSVEENTEAFF.

In this sample, this clonotype turned up a few times. V usage is TRBV7-9 and J usage is TRBJ1-4; D not certain. V gave up 4 bases and J gave up 5 bases, with 14 bases separating them. The CDR3 has 15 amino acids. Germline-derived CDR1 and CDR2 are SEHNR and FQNEAQ (reference sequence). The CDR3 DNA is TGTGCCAGCAGCTCCTGGATTGGGAGGAATGAAAAACTGTTTTTT. Amino acid sequence: CASSSWIGRNEKLFF.

This clonotype was observed a handful of times. The rearrangement uses TRBV20-1 and TRBJ1-3; the D gene is possibly TRBD1 (5 bases). Per germline, CDR1 DFQATT and CDR2 SNEGSKA (reference sequence). Trimming removed 5 bases at V and 7 bases at J, with 9 bases between. The CDR3 covers 11 residues. This CDR3 reads CSAAWGNTIYF. The CDR3 DNA is TGCAGTGCTGCATGGGGGAACACCATATATTTT.

The V gene is TRBV19, the J gene TRBJ2-1; 9 bases line up with TRBD2. CDR1 LNHDA and CDR2 SQIVND come from the germline V gene (reference sequence). V gave up 11 bases and J gave up 12 bases; unmatched junction bases: 23. The CDR3 has 16 amino acids. CDR3 amino acids: CASKMGGRAYNEGQFF. In DNA, the CDR3 is TGTGCCTCCAAAATGGGCGGGAGGGCCTACAATGAAGGGCAGTTCTTC.

This clonotype was seen more than once but under ten times. The chain joins TRBV7-6 to TRBJ2-7, with D perhaps matching TRBD1 (6 bases). V shed 5 bases and J shed 3 bases, with 17 bases lying between them. This CDR3 has 15 amino acids. The germline V gene encodes CDR1 SGHVS and CDR2 FNYEAQ. DNA for the CDR3: TGTGCCAGCAGCCCGAACAGGGTGGGTCTCTACGAGCAGTACTTC. Translation gives CASSPNRVGLYEQYF.

This clonotype came up many times. This chain uses TRBV29-1 with TRBJ1-2; 8 nucleotides match TRBD1. The CDR3 is 15 amino acids. V was pared by 3 bases and J by 4 bases, with 10 bases of the junction left unmatched. The V gene's germline CDR1 is SQVTM and CDR2 ANQGSEA. The CDR3 sequence is CSVDGPGGSGYGYTF. The CDR3 DNA reads TGCAGCGTTGATGGTCCAGGGGGCTCTGGCTATGGCTACACCTTC.

This clonotype was seen ten or more times. The J gene is TRBJ2-3, the V gene TRBV9, with 9 bases lining up with TRBD2. CDR3 length: 15 amino acids. V lost 0 bases to trimming and J lost 7 bases; unmatched junction nucleotides: 6. From germline, CDR1 is SGDLS and CDR2 YYNGEE. The CDR3 loop is CASSVEQAGGYTQYF. As DNA, the CDR3 is TGTGCCAGCAGCGTAGAACAAGCGGGAGGTTATACGCAGTATTTT.